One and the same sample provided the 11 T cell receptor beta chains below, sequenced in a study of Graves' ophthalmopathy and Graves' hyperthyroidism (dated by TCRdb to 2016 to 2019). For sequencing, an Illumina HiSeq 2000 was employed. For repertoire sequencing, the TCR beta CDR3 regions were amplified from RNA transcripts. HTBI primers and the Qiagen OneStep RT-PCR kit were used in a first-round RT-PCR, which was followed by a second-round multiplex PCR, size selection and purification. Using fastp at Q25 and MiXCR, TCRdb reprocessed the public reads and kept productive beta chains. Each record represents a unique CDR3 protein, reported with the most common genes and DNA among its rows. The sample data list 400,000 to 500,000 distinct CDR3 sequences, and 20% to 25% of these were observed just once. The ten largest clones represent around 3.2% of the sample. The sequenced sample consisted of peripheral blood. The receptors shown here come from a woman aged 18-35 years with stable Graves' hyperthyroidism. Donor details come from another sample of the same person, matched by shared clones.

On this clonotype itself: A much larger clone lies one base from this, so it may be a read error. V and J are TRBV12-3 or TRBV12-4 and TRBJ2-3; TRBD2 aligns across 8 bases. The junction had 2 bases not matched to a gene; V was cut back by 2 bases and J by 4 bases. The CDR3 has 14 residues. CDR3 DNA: TGTGCCAGCAGTTTAAGCGGGAGCTCAGATACGCAGTATTTT. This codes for CASSLSGSSDTQYF.

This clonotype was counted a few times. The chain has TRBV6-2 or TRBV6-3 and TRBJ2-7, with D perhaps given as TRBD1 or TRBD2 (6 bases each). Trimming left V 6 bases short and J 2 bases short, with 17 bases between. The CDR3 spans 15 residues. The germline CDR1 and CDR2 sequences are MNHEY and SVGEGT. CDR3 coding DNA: TGTGCCAGCAGCCCCGTCGGGGGCCCAACCTACGAGCAGTACTTC. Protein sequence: CASSPVGGPTYEQYF.

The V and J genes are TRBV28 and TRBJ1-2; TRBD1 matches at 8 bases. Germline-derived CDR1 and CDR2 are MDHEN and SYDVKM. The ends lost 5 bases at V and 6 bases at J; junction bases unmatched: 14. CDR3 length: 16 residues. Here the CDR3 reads CASSPSGTGKSDGYTF. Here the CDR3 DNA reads TGTGCCAGCAGTCCCTCCGGGACAGGAAAGTCCGATGGCTACACCTTC.

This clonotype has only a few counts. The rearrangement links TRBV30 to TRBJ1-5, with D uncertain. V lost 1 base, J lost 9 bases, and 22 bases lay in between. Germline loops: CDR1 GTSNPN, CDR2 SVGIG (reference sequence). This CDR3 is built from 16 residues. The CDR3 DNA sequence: TGTGCCTGGAGTGCCCCCCGGACCGGGCCCCAAAGGCCCCAGCATTTT. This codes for CAWSAPRTGPQRPQHF.

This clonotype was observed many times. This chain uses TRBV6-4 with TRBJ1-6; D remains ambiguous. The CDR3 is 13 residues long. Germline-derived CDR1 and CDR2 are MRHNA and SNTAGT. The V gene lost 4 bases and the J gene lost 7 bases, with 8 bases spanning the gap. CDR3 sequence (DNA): TGTGCCAGCAGTGTAAAGCTAAATTCACCCCTCCACTTT. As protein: CASSVKLNSPLHF.

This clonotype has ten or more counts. The CDR3 sequence is CASTRRGIYGYTF. The CDR3, as DNA: TGTGCCAGCACGCGCAGGGGGATCTATGGCTACACCTTC. This chain uses TRBV6-2 or TRBV6-3 with TRBJ1-2, with 7 positions matching TRBD1. CDR1 MNHEY and CDR2 SVGEGT come from the germline V gene. V was pared by 7 bases and J by 4 bases, with 6 bases of the junction left unmatched. CDR3 length: 13 residues.

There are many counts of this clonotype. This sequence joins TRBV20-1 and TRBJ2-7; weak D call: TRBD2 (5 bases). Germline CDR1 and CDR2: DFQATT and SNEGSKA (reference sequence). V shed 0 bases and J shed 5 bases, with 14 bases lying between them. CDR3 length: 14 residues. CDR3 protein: CSARDPRGSHEQYF. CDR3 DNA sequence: TGCAGTGCTAGAGATCCCCGGGGTTCACACGAGCAGTACTTC.

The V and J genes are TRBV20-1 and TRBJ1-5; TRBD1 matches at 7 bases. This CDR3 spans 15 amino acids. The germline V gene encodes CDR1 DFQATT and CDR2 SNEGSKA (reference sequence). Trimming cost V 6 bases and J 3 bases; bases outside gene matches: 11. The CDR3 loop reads CSAVRDSAFNQPQHF. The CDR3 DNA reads TGCAGTGCGGTCCGGGACAGCGCCTTCAATCAGCCCCAGCATTTT.

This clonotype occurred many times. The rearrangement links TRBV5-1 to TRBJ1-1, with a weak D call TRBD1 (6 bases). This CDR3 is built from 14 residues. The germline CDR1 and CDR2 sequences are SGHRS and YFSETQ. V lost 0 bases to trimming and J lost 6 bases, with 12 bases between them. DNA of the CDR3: TGCGCCAGCAGCTTGGAGGGGGGTGGATCTGAAGCTTTCTTT. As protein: CASSLEGGGSEAFF.

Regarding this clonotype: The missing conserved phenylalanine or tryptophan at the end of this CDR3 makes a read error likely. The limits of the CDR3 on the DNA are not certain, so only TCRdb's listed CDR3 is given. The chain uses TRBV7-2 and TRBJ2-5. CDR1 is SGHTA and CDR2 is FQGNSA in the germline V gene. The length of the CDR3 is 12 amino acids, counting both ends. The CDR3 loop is CASSYMRETQDY.

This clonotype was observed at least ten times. In DNA, the CDR3 is TGTGCCATCATGGGCCTCGACATCACCGGGGAGCTGTTTTTT. This codes for CAIMGLDITGELFF. This sequence joins TRBV10-3 and TRBJ2-2; D unclear. V was trimmed by 7 bases and J by 4 bases, leaving 13 bases between them. The CDR3 consists of 14 residues. The germline CDR1 and CDR2 sequences are ENHRY and SYGVKD.